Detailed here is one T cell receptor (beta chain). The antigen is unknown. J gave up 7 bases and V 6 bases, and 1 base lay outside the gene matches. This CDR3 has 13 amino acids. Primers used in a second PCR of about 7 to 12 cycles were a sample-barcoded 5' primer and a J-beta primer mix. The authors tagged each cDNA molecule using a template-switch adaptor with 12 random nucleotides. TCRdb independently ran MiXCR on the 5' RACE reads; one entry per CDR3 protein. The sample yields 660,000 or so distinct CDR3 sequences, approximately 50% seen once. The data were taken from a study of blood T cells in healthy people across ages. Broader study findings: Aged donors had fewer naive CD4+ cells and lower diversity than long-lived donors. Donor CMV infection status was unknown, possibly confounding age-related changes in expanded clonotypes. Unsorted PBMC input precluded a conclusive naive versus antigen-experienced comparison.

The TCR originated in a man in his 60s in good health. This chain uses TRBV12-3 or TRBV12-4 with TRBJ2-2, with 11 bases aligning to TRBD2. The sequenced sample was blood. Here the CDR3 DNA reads TGTGCCAGCAGGACTAGCGGGGTCGGGGAGCTGTTTTTT. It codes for CASRTSGVGELFF.